Below are 3 T cell receptor beta chains sequenced from a single sample in a study of control samples from healthy donors and cancer patients. TCRdb keeps only in-frame clones here, not all; method: immunoSEQ multiplex PCR. The sample carries 120,000 to 150,000 clones, about 90% recorded once. The sequenced sample was blood. The receptors derive from a man between 18 and 29 years old in good health.

V gene TRBV4-2 combines with J gene TRBJ1-2; unclear D gene. This CDR3 has 17 amino acids. Trimming shortened V by 1 base and J by 1 base, and 16 bases separated the two germline ends. Germline V gene lookup returns CDR1 LGHNA and CDR2 YNFKEQ. DNA of the CDR3: TGTGCCAGCAGCCAAGTGATAGAGGCAAACTATAACTATGGCTACACCTTC. It encodes CASSQVIEANYNYGYTF.

The J gene is TRBJ1-4, the V gene TRBV19; maybe TRBD1 (5 bases). This CDR3 has 15 residues. The V gene's germline CDR1 is LNHDA and CDR2 SQIVND (reference sequence). V was shortened by 7 bases and J by 6 bases, with 18 bases between the two germline ends. The CDR3 protein is CASTLSGVRHEKLFF. In DNA form, the CDR3 reads TGTGCCAGTACCCTCTCGGGGGTGAGGCATGAAAAACTGTTTTTT.

The chain recombines TRBV4-1 with TRBJ2-2, with TRBD1 identical over 8 bases. CDR1 MGHRA and CDR2 YSYEKL come from the germline V gene. The length of the CDR3 is 18 residues. Unmatched junction bases numbered 12, after V lost 5 bases and J lost 1 base. CDR3 sequence reads: CASSFSAGTGKNTGELFF. The CDR3 DNA reads TGCGCCAGCAGCTTCAGCGCCGGGACAGGTAAGAACACCGGGGAGCTGTTTTTT.